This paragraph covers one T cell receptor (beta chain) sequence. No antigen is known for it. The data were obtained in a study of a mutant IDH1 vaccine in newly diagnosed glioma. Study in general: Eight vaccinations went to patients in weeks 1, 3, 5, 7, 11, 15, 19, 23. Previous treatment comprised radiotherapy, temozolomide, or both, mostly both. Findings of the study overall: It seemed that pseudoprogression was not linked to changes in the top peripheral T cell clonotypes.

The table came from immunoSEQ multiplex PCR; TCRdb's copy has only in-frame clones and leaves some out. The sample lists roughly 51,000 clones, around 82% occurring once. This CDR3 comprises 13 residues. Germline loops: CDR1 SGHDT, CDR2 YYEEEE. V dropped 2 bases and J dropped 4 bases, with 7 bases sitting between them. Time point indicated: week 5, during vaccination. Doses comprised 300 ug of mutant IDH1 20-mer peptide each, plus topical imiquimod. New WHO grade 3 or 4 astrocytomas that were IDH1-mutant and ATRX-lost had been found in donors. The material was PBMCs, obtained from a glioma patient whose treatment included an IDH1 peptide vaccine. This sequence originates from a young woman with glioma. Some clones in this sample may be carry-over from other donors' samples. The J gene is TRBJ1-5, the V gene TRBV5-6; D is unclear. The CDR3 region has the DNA TGTGCCAGCAGCTTTGGCCCGAATCAGCCCCAGCATTTT. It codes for CASSFGPNQPQHF.